The 32 T cell receptor beta chains below were found in one sample sequenced in a study of technical replicates of blood from a few donors. Only in-frame clones appear in the TCRdb table, and some are missing; sequencing was by immunoSEQ multiplex PCR. Of tens of thousands of clones in the sample, 91% were seen once. Sequenced: T cells isolated from PBMCs. The receptors derive from a human donor in good health. Some clones in this sample may be carry-over from other donors' samples.

This chain connects TRBV30 to TRBJ1-1; 7 bases are shared with TRBD1. With 1 base clipped from V and 2 bases from J, the junction kept 7 bases outside the gene matches. CDR1 GTSNPN and CDR2 SVGIG come from the germline V gene (reference sequence). This CDR3 is built from 15 residues. The CDR3 coding sequence is TGTGCCTGGAGTGGGGACAGCACTCTCAACACTGAAGCTTTCTTT. Translation: CAWSGDSTLNTEAFF.

This chain uses TRBV5-1 with TRBJ2-2; 8 nucleotides line up with TRBD2. V lost 0 bases, J lost 0 bases, and 7 bases stayed unmatched. Germline CDR1 SGHRS, CDR2 YFSETQ. The CDR3 contains 18 residues. The CDR3 here is CASSLAIVAGTNTGELFF. The CDR3 DNA is TGCGCCAGCAGCTTGGCCATCGTAGCGGGGACGAACACCGGGGAGCTGTTTTTT.

The chain has TRBV6-5 and TRBJ2-7; D unclear. The CDR3 is 16 amino acids. Germline CDR1 MNHEY, CDR2 SVGAGI. The ends were cut back, 0 bases at V and 0 bases at J, with 12 bases in the middle. The CDR3 is CASSYSPDSSSYEQYF. Written as DNA, the CDR3 is TGTGCCAGCAGTTACTCTCCCGATTCGAGCTCCTACGAGCAGTACTTC.

The chain employs TRBV9 and TRBJ2-7, with D maybe TRBD2 (6 bases). This CDR3 has 14 amino acids. The V gene lost 1 base and the J gene lost 2 bases, with 10 bases spanning the gap. Germline values: CDR1 SGDLS, CDR2 YYNGEE. CDR3 DNA sequence: TGTGCCAGCAGCGTAACGGGGGTCCCCTACGAGCAGTACTTC. Residues: CASSVTGVPYEQYF.

The chain is built from TRBV5-1 and TRBJ2-1; 9 nucleotides align to TRBD1. This CDR3 spans 15 amino acids. Germline CDR1 and CDR2: SGHRS and YFSETQ. Germline trimming cut 4 bases from V and 2 bases from J; bases unmatched to any gene: 4. CDR3 sequence (DNA): TGCGCCAGCAGCCTAAGACAGGGGGCCTACAATGAGCAGTTCTTC. Translating gives CASSLRQGAYNEQFF.

J is TRBJ1-6 and V is TRBV18; 7 nucleotides match TRBD1. CDR3 length equals 16 residues. Trimming removed 1 base from V and 13 bases from J; junction bases left unmatched: 13. CDR1 is KGHSH and CDR2 is LQKENI in the germline V gene. CDR3 in amino acids: CASSPLVADRLGPLHF. Here the CDR3 DNA reads TGTGCCAGCTCACCACTCGTCGCGGACAGGCTTGGTCCCCTCCACTTT.

The chain uses TRBV28 and TRBJ1-4; D is uncertain. V was pared by 3 bases and J by 3 bases, with 14 bases between. The CDR3 consists of 16 residues. CDR1 and CDR2 (germline): MDHEN, SYDVKM. CDR3: CASSFSQPGANEKLFF. For the CDR3, the DNA is TGTGCCAGCAGTTTTTCACAGCCCGGCGCTAATGAAAAACTGTTTTTT.

The chain uses TRBV6-5 and TRBJ2-5; D is perhaps TRBD1 (6 bases). The DNA end is a closer match to TRBJ2-7, so the J assignment may be wrong. The CDR3 consists of 14 residues. The germline CDR1 and CDR2 sequences are MNHEY and SVGAGI. The CDR3 is CASSYRQAGYEQYF. DNA of the CDR3: TGTGCCAGCAGTTATCGACAGGCGGGCTACGAGCAGTACTTC.

This clone was seen a few times. This chain joins TRBV5-4 and TRBJ1-1; 7 positions agree with TRBD1. The germline CDR1 and CDR2 sequences are SGHNT and YYREEE (reference sequence). V gave up 0 bases and J gave up 1 base; unmatched junction bases: 6. The CDR3 is 16 residues long. The CDR3 is CASSLGQGVQNTEAFF. The CDR3 DNA reads TGTGCCAGCAGCTTGGGGCAGGGGGTCCAGAACACTGAAGCTTTCTTT.

With respect to this clone: One end of the junction is discordant with germline, which a read error may explain. The genes are TRBV28 and TRBJ2-2, with 8 bases fitting TRBD2. The CDR3 contains 16 residues. The germline V gene encodes CDR1 MDHEN and CDR2 SYDVKM. CDR3 nucleotides: TGTGCCAGCGGGATGAGCGGGAGCCCGAACGCCGGGGAGCTGTTTTTT. This sequence encodes CASGMSGSPNAGELFF.

V and J are TRBV6-5 and TRBJ1-1; tentatively, D is TRBD1 (6 bases). Trimming cost V 6 bases and J 6 bases, with 17 bases left between them. The CDR3 has 14 residues. The germline gives CDR1 MNHEY, CDR2 SVGAGI. CDR3 sequence (DNA): TGTGCCAGCAGCCAAACAGGGATCGGCGCTGAAGCTTTCTTT. Its translation: CASSQTGIGAEAFF.

The genes are TRBV28 and TRBJ1-5; D not resolved. CDR3 size: 15 residues. The germline V gene has CDR1 MDHEN and CDR2 SYDVKM. V was clipped by 1 base and J by 4 bases, with 11 bases between them. The CDR3 DNA follows: TGTGCCAGCAGTTTATCGGGTCCATCAAATCAGCCCCAGCATTTT. This translates into CASSLSGPSNQPQHF.

The chain employs TRBV5-4 and TRBJ2-5; 11 bases are shared with TRBD2. Germline V gene sequence: CDR1 SGHNT, CDR2 YYREEE (reference sequence). V gave up 2 bases and J gave up 4 bases; unmatched junction bases: 4. This CDR3 contains 15 residues. The CDR3 protein is CASSFGSGRAETQYF. The CDR3 DNA reads as TGTGCCAGCAGCTTTGGTAGCGGGAGGGCAGAGACCCAGTACTTC.

The chain carries TRBV6-5 and TRBJ2-7; 7 nucleotides align to TRBD2. CDR1 MNHEY and CDR2 SVGAGI come from the germline V gene. The CDR3 totals 16 residues. The V segment lost 2 bases and the J segment 3 bases; nucleotides outside the gene matches: 10. Here the CDR3 reads CASSYTTSSFVYEQYF. The CDR3 region has the DNA TGTGCCAGCAGTTACACGACTAGCAGTTTTGTCTACGAGCAGTACTTC.

The rearrangement joins TRBV29-1 to TRBJ1-2; 8 nucleotides agree with TRBD1. Trimming at V came to 7 bases and at J to 7 bases, leaving 17 bases not matched to a gene. This CDR3 has 15 residues. From germline, CDR1 is SQVTM and CDR2 ANQGSEA. Written as DNA, the CDR3 is TGCAGCGCGAACAGACAGGGGAGAGGGTTTGGTGGCTACACCTTC. Encoded protein: CSANRQGRGFGGYTF.

The chain couples TRBV30 to TRBJ1-6; tentatively, D is TRBD1 (6 bases). The CDR3 is 12 residues long. Germline lookup yields CDR1 GTSNPN and CDR2 SVGIG (reference sequence). V shed 7 bases and J shed 6 bases, with 10 bases lying between them. In DNA, the CDR3 is TGTGCCTCTGACAGGTCTAATTCACCCCTCCACTTT. This gives the protein CASDRSNSPLHF.

The J gene is TRBJ2-7, the V gene TRBV7-9, with a possible D match to TRBD2 (5 bases). The CDR3 totals 14 residues. The germline CDR1 and CDR2 sequences are SEHNR and FQNEAQ (reference sequence). V was clipped by 3 bases and J by 2 bases, with 11 bases between them. The CDR3 bases are TGTGCCAGCAGCTTTTCCCTGGGAGCCTACGAGCAGTACTTC. This codes for CASSFSLGAYEQYF.

This chain connects TRBV11-2 to TRBJ2-7; TRBD1 matches 7 bases. The length of the CDR3 is 14 residues. The germline gives CDR1 SGHAT, CDR2 FQNNGV. J gave up 0 bases and V 5 bases, and 4 bases lay outside the gene matches. The CDR3: CASSPGTVSYEQYF. CDR3 coding DNA: TGTGCCAGCAGCCCCGGGACAGTCTCCTACGAGCAGTACTTC.

The chain couples TRBV28 to TRBJ1-3, with D perhaps TRBD1 (6 bases). The germline gives CDR1 MDHEN, CDR2 SYDVKM. The CDR3 consists of 18 residues. Trimming cost V 5 bases and J 2 bases, with 22 bases left between them. The CDR3 DNA is TGTGCCAGCAGTGGAGGGGGGGGAACAGAGGCGCCTGGAAACACCATATATTTT. Translating gives CASSGGGGTEAPGNTIYF. The variable domain in full, with the rest retrieved from reference TRBV28 and TRBJ1-3, is DVKVTQSSRYLVKRTGEKVFLECVQDMDHENMFWYRQDPGLGLRLIYFSYDVKMKEKGDIPEGYSVSREKKERFSLILESASTNQTSMYLCASSGGGGTEAPGNTIYFGEGSWLTVV.

The V call is TRBV5-6, the J call TRBJ2-1; D remains unclear. V was trimmed by 4 bases and J by 0 bases, leaving 5 bases between them. CDR3 size: 13 residues. Germline V gene sequence: CDR1 SGHDT, CDR2 YYEEEE. CDR3 coding DNA: TGTGCCAGCAGCGGGCTCTCCTACAATGAGCAGTTCTTC. Translation gives CASSGLSYNEQFF.

The rearrangement links TRBV5-1 to TRBJ1-2, with D tentatively TRBD1 (5 bases). This CDR3 is built from 14 residues. The V end lost 1 base, the J end lost 6 bases, and 13 bases lay between the germline ends. The germline V gene has CDR1 SGHRS and CDR2 YFSETQ. CDR3: CASSLLGSGDGYTF. The CDR3 region has the DNA TGCGCCAGCAGCTTGCTGGGGTCGGGGGATGGCTACACCTTC.

V is TRBV6-4 and J is TRBJ2-2; 11 nucleotides align to TRBD1. This CDR3 comprises 14 residues. From germline, CDR1 is MRHNA and CDR2 SNTAGT. Trimming removed 6 bases from V and 6 bases from J; junction bases left unmatched: 3. CDR3 in amino acids: CASSGQGASGELFF. CDR3 coding DNA: TGTGCCAGCAGCGGACAGGGGGCTTCCGGGGAGCTGTTTTTT.

The rearrangement joins TRBV5-1 to TRBJ2-1, with 8 bases lining up with TRBD2. With 5 bases clipped from V and 2 bases from J, the junction kept 0 bases outside the gene matches. Per germline, CDR1 SGHRS and CDR2 YFSETQ. The CDR3 totals 13 residues. The CDR3, as DNA: TGCGCCAGCAGGACTAGCGCCTACAATGAGCAGTTCTTC. Its protein product is CASRTSAYNEQFF.

This rearrangement joins TRBV2 to TRBJ1-1; D is perhaps TRBD1 (6 bases). Germline V lookup: CDR1 SNHLY, CDR2 FYNNEI. The V and J ends lost 7 bases and 1 base respectively, with 10 bases between them. There are 13 residues in the CDR3. The CDR3 bases are TGTGCCAGCAAAACACAGGGGAACACTGAAGCTTTCTTT. This translates into CASKTQGNTEAFF.

The chain uses TRBV5-6 and TRBJ1-3; D is perhaps TRBD1 (6 bases). The CDR3 totals 19 residues. V gave up 1 base and J gave up 0 bases, with 20 bases separating them. Germline V gene sequence: CDR1 SGHDT, CDR2 YYEEEE. CDR3 sequence (DNA): TGTGCCAGCAGCTTGAACTGGGCATCCCGGGGGGCCTCTGGAAACACCATATATTTT. Translating it yields CASSLNWASRGASGNTIYF.

This chain joins TRBV10-3 and TRBJ2-3, with 13 bases identical to TRBD2. Germline CDR1 is ENHRY and CDR2 is SYGVKD. This CDR3 has 16 amino acids. J lost 5 bases, V lost 3 bases, and 5 bases had no gene match. Written as DNA, the CDR3 is TGTGCCATCAGTGACGCAACTAGCGGGAGGGAAGATACGCAGTATTTT. It yields the protein CAISDATSGREDTQYF.

The rearrangement joins TRBV5-4 to TRBJ2-1, with a possible D match to TRBD1 (5 bases). Trimming left V 10 bases short and J 5 bases short, with 16 bases between. This CDR3 has 13 residues. CDR1 and CDR2 (germline): SGHNT, YYREEE (reference sequence). For the CDR3, the DNA is TGTGCCTGGGGCACCGGGCCAAACAATGAGCAGTTCTTC. This codes for CAWGTGPNNEQFF.

The CDR3 region is CASSYQGASDGYTF. The CDR3 bases are TGTGCCAGCAGTTACCAGGGGGCTAGCGATGGCTACACCTTC. The chain has TRBV27 and TRBJ1-2; 8 bases map to TRBD1. CDR1 MNHEY and CDR2 SMNVEV come from the germline V gene (reference sequence). The V segment lost 4 bases and the J segment 6 bases; nucleotides outside the gene matches: 7. The CDR3 runs 14 residues.

The J gene is TRBJ1-1, the V gene TRBV7-6; D gene uncertain. In germline, CDR1 is SGHVS, CDR2 FNYEAQ. The V end was cut by 4 bases, the J end by 1 base, with 10 bases between. CDR3 length: 14 amino acids. The CDR3 loop is CASSSAVGNTEAFF. In DNA form, the CDR3 reads TGTGCCAGCAGCTCCGCGGTCGGGAACACTGAAGCTTTCTTT.

This clone was picked up a small number of times. This rearrangement joins TRBV6-5 to TRBJ1-1; tentative D call: TRBD1 (6 bases). V was pared by 8 bases and J by 0 bases, with 13 bases between. CDR1 is MNHEY, CDR2 SVGAGI, per germline. The CDR3 totals 14 residues. The CDR3 DNA sequence: TGTGCCAGCCATTTAGGGACATTGAACACTGAAGCTTTCTTT. It specifies CASHLGTLNTEAFF.

The genes are TRBV4-1 and TRBJ1-5; D may be TRBD1 (5 bases). V was shortened by 0 bases and J by 5 bases, with 11 bases between the two germline ends. Germline-derived CDR1 and CDR2 are MGHRA and YSYEKL. The CDR3 sequence is 15 residues long. CDR3 sequence: CASSQDHSGYQPQHF. The CDR3 DNA reads as TGCGCCAGCAGCCAAGATCATTCAGGGTATCAGCCCCAGCATTTT.

This rearrangement joins TRBV4-1 to TRBJ2-1, with 9 nucleotides matching TRBD2. The CDR3 has 14 residues. Germline V gene data show CDR1 as MGHRA and CDR2 as YSYEKL. Trimming at V came to 1 base and at J to 5 bases, leaving 0 bases not matched to a gene. CDR3 in DNA: TGCGCCAGCAGCCAAGGGACTAGCGACAATGAGCAGTTCTTC. Its translation is CASSQGTSDNEQFF.